These T cell receptor beta chains were read from a single sample in a study of blood T cell repertoires in COVID-19. The data were produced by immunoSEQ multiplex PCR, yet TCRdb's version contains in-frame clones alone and is incomplete. Among about 190,000 clones listed, less than 85% were seen once. Sequencing input: peripheral blood. The receptors were sampled from a woman between 45 and 65 years old with acute or convalescent COVID-19. The CDR3 runs from the conserved cysteine through the conserved F or W. The D gene is left open where the match is weak. Clone size, where shown, is once, few, many, or a class for clones that have expanded.

D gene	J gene	V gene	clone size	CDR3 protein	CDR3 DNA
NA	TRBJ2-1	TRBV2	NA	CASSEAPGNYNEQFF	TGTGCCAGCAGTGAAGCGCCAGGGAACTACAATGAGCAGTTCTTC
TRBD2	TRBJ2-1	TRBV20-1	NA	CSASSRHLAGKGNEQFF	TGCAGTGCTAGTTCCCGCCATCTAGCGGGAAAGGGAAATGAGCAGTTCTTC
NA	TRBJ1-1	TRBV5-1	NA	CASSSSGEAFF	TGCGCCAGCAGCTCGTCGGGTGAAGCTTTCTTT
TRBD2	TRBJ2-3	TRBV19	NA	CASSTSGGTDTQYF	TGTGCCAGTAGTACTAGCGGGGGCACAGATACGCAGTATTTT
NA	TRBJ2-5	TRBV6-1	few	CASSEEWNSGRAETQYF	TGTGCCAGCAGTGAAGAATGGAATAGCGGCAGGGCCGAGACCCAGTACTTC
TRBD1	TRBJ1-4	TRBV19	NA	CASSIGGTVNEKLFF	TGTGCCAGTAGTATAGGCGGGACAGTAAATGAAAAACTGTTTTTT
TRBD1	TRBJ1-6	TRBV18	NA	CASSPLKTGDNNSPLHF	TGTGCCAGCTCACCACTGAAGACAGGGGATAATAATTCACCCCTCCACTTT
TRBD1	TRBJ2-3	TRBV19	NA	CASSTGTGGPDTQYF	TGTGCCAGTAGTACCGGGACAGGGGGCCCAGATACGCAGTATTTT
NA	TRBJ1-2	TRBV28	NA	CASSPLSSTGSYGYTF	TGTGCCAGCAGTCCCTTATCTTCCACAGGGTCCTATGGCTACACCTTC
TRBD2	TRBJ2-5	TRBV11-2	NA	CASSSRLAGVETQYF	TGTGCCAGCAGCTCGAGACTAGCGGGAGTGGAGACCCAGTACTTC
NA	TRBJ2-5	TRBV9	NA	CASSPAGGETQYF	TGTGCCAGCAGCCCCGCTGGCGGAGAGACCCAGTACTTC
NA	TRBJ1-5	TRBV28	NA	CASRENRFGPQHF	TGTGCCAGCAGGGAAAACAGGTTTGGTCCCCAGCATTTT
NA	TRBJ2-7	TRBV3-1/TRBV3-2	many	CASSQEHGGYEQYF	TGTGCCAGCAGCCAAGAACATGGTGGCTACGAGCAGTACTTC
NA	TRBJ2-2	TRBV11-2	NA	CASSPRYDTPGELFF	TGTGCCAGCAGCCCCCGGTATGATACCCCCGGGGAGCTGTTTTTT
NA	TRBJ2-7	TRBV2	NA	CASSEGLYEQYF	TGTGCCAGCAGTGAAGGACTATACGAGCAGTACTTC
TRBD1	TRBJ1-1	TRBV10-3	NA	CAISEPTGTGRRGAFF	TGTGCCATCAGTGAGCCGACCGGGACAGGGCGTCGCGGAGCTTTCTTT